Listed here are 8 T cell receptor beta chains from one sample, sequenced in a study of Graves' ophthalmopathy and Graves' hyperthyroidism. Investigators amplified TCR beta CDR3 regions from RNA transcripts. Second-round multiplex PCR followed a first-round RT-PCR using HTBI primers. From the multiplex PCR reads, TCRdb called clonotypes with MiXCR, one entry per CDR3 protein. The table records just over 600,000 distinct CDR3 sequences, 20% to 25% of them present only once. Material for sequencing was peripheral blood. The receptor source for this set is a woman between 18 and 29 years old with stable Graves' hyperthyroidism. Some clones in this sample may be carry-over from other donors' samples.

This clonotype has ten or more counts. This may come from a read error, since a much larger clone is one base off. The chain carries TRBV6-5 and TRBJ1-1; D is uncertain. From germline, CDR1 is MNHEY and CDR2 SVGAGI. The CDR3 extends over 13 amino acids. Trimming stripped 8 bases from V and 0 bases from J, with 10 bases between. The CDR3 sequence is CASRREMNTEAFF. The CDR3 DNA follows: TGTGCCAGCCGCCGGGAGATGAACACTGAAGCTTTCTTT.

This clonotype has at least ten counts. The V gene is TRBV6-5, the J gene TRBJ2-2, with D perhaps TRBD1 (6 bases). V dropped 2 bases and J dropped 8 bases, with 15 bases sitting between them. The CDR3 is 15 residues long. Germline CDR1 reads MNHEY; CDR2 reads SVGAGI. The CDR3 reads CASSYGQSVLGELFF. The DNA of the CDR3 is TGTGCCAGCAGTTACGGACAGTCCGTGTTGGGGGAGCTGTTTTTT.

The sample holds many counts of this clonotype. This sequence joins TRBV12-3 or TRBV12-4 and TRBJ1-1; D is unresolved. Trimming stripped 1 base from V and 3 bases from J, with 12 bases between. The CDR3 is made up of 15 amino acids. In nucleotides, the CDR3 is TGTGCCAGCAGTTTAGAGGGTGATCCGGACACTGAAGCTTTCTTT. Translation: CASSLEGDPDTEAFF.

The V gene is TRBV6-1, the J gene TRBJ1-2, with TRBD1 as a possible D gene (6 bases). Germline values: CDR1 MNHNS, CDR2 SASEGT. V gave up 10 bases and J gave up 8 bases, with 17 bases separating them. This CDR3 has 12 residues. Here the CDR3 reads CATGGLPGGYTF. CDR3 sequence (DNA): TGTGCCACCGGGGGCTTACCGGGGGGCTACACCTTC.

The rearrangement links TRBV15 to TRBJ1-2, with 7 bases identical to TRBD1. Germline V lookup: CDR1 LNHNV, CDR2 YYDKDF (reference sequence). CDR3 length equals 16 residues. Trimming took 2 bases from V and 3 from J; bases not matched to a gene: 9. The CDR3 is CATSRPVRQGYYGYTF. The CDR3 region has the DNA TGTGCCACCAGCAGACCCGTTAGACAGGGCTACTATGGCTACACCTTC.

This clonotype was seen repeatedly, ten times or more. The CDR3 loop reads CASSMGQPNSPLHF. The CDR3 DNA follows: TGTGCCAGCAGTATGGGACAGCCTAATTCACCCCTCCACTTT. V and J are TRBV6-1 and TRBJ1-6; 7 bases align to TRBD1. The V and J ends lost 5 bases and 6 bases, in that order; junction bases with no gene match: 4. Germline V CDR1 and CDR2: MNHNS, SASEGT. The CDR3 loop spans 14 amino acids.

V usage is TRBV6-1 and J usage is TRBJ2-7; the D is unclear. Trimming cost V 2 bases and J 2 bases, with 7 bases left between them. This CDR3 contains 13 residues. Germline V CDR1 and CDR2: MNHNS, SASEGT. The CDR3 region is CASSEQFPYEQYF. CDR3 DNA: TGTGCCAGCAGTGAACAGTTTCCCTACGAGCAGTACTTC.

DNA for the CDR3: TGCAGTGCTAGGGGGGCCCCGGGGGGCACTGAAGCTTTCTTT. Protein product: CSARGAPGGTEAFF. This chain connects TRBV20-1 to TRBJ1-1; a possible D gene is TRBD1 (6 bases). Between the trimmed V and J ends, which lost 3 bases and 4 bases, there was a span of 15 bases. CDR1 DFQATT and CDR2 SNEGSKA come from the germline V gene (reference sequence). The CDR3 runs 14 residues.